These 11 T cell receptor beta chains were all obtained from the same sample, sequenced in a study of OX40 agonist ivuxolimab in advanced cancers. To prepare the library, the immunoSEQ multiplex PCR assay was applied. The table was pulled from immuneACCESS by TCRdb, which kept in-frame rearrangements only. Such tables lose some clones; where checked, under half of the loss comes from unresolved V genes, and the rest has no known cause. The sample table lists about 20,000 clones, approximately 83% of them with a count of one. The top ten constitute 15% to 25% of the sample. The source was CD4+ or CD8+ T cells sorted from blood, collected in a trial of the OX40 agonist ivuxolimab. Source of these receptors: an adult with an advanced solid tumor such as melanoma, head and neck, liver or kidney cancer.

The V gene is TRBV11-2, the J gene TRBJ2-1; perhaps D is TRBD1 or TRBD2 (5 bases each). Germline V lookup: CDR1 SGHAT, CDR2 FQNNGV. There are 17 residues in the CDR3. V lost 6 bases to trimming and J lost 6 bases, with 24 bases between them. Written as DNA, the CDR3 is TGTGCCAGCAGTTACTCAGGGACGTATAGCTACTCCAATGAGCAGTTCTTC. Its translation: CASSYSGTYSYSNEQFF.

The V and J genes are TRBV10-3 and TRBJ1-3; D is unresolved. This CDR3 is 14 amino acids long. Germline V gives CDR1 ENHRY, CDR2 SYGVKD. V shed 2 bases and J shed 0 bases, with 5 bases lying between them. The CDR3 DNA sequence: TGTGCCATCAGTGAGACACTCTCTGGAAACACCATATATTTT. This translates into CAISETLSGNTIYF.

This sequence joins TRBV29-1 and TRBJ1-5; D is undetermined. Looked up from germline, CDR1 is SQVTM and CDR2 is ANQGSEA. Trimming cost V 0 bases and J 6 bases, with 9 bases left between them. The CDR3 is 13 amino acids. CDR3 bases: TGCAGCGTTGAAGAGTCAGCGGGTCAGCCCCAGCATTTT. Residues: CSVEESAGQPQHF.

The CDR3 spells CASSWGALTPPGNTIYF. CDR3 bases: TGTGCCAGTAGTTGGGGGGCACTCACCCCGCCTGGAAACACCATATATTTT. This sequence joins TRBV19 and TRBJ1-3, with D perhaps matching TRBD1 (6 bases). The germline V and J ends were trimmed by 5 bases and 2 bases, with 19 bases remaining between them. CDR1 LNHDA and CDR2 SQIVND come from the germline V gene (reference sequence). The CDR3 is made up of 17 amino acids. Using reference TRBV19 and TRBJ1-3 for the parts outside the CDR3, the full variable domain is DGGITQSPKYLFRKEGQNVTLSCEQNLNHDAMYWYRQDPGQGLRLIYYSQIVNDFQKGDIAEGYSVSREKKESFPLTVTSAQKNPTAFYLCASSWGALTPPGNTIYFGEGSWLTVV.

The rearrangement joins TRBV10-3 to TRBJ1-2; 11 nucleotides agree with TRBD1. The germline CDR1 and CDR2 sequences are ENHRY and SYGVKD. J was trimmed by 8 bases and V by 3 bases; bases with no gene match: 8. The CDR3 contains 15 residues. CDR3 DNA sequence: TGTGCCATCAGTGACCCGGGACAGGGGGACGGGGGCTACACCTTC. It codes for CAISDPGQGDGGYTF.

The chain combines TRBV6-1 with TRBJ2-7, with TRBD1 identical over 10 bases. The V segment lost 7 bases and the J segment 3 bases; nucleotides outside the gene matches: 6. Per the germline V gene, CDR1 is MNHNS and CDR2 is SASEGT. This CDR3 is 14 amino acids long. This CDR3 is CASKSRDRGYEQYF. Written as DNA, the CDR3 is TGTGCCAGCAAAAGCCGGGACAGGGGCTACGAGCAGTACTTC.

The chain links TRBV5-1 to TRBJ2-7; D is unresolved. Germline-derived CDR1 and CDR2 are SGHRS and YFSETQ. The CDR3 covers 15 residues. V lost 4 bases and J 0 bases, leaving 14 bases between the germline ends. Written as DNA, the CDR3 is TGCGCCAGCAGCGGCCAACGCGGCTTCTCCTACGAGCAGTACTTC. Translating it yields CASSGQRGFSYEQYF.

The CDR3 DNA follows: TGTGCCAGCAGCACGGGGGGGAGTACTTTCTTT. Encoded protein: CASSTGGSTFF. V is TRBV27 and J is TRBJ1-1; possibly TRBD1 for D (5 bases). The CDR3 loop spans 11 amino acids. The ends were cut back, 6 bases at V and 12 bases at J, with 14 bases in the middle. Per the germline V gene, CDR1 is MNHEY and CDR2 is SMNVEV (reference sequence).

The chain links TRBV28 to TRBJ2-3, with D unresolved. This CDR3 comprises 13 residues. The germline CDR1 and CDR2 sequences are MDHEN and SYDVKM. Trimming shortened V by 6 bases and J by 5 bases, and 12 bases separated the two germline ends. In nucleotides, the CDR3 is TGTGCCAGCAGCCCCCGGCGAGTAGATACGCAGTATTTT. Its protein is CASSPRRVDTQYF.

This clone has only a few counts. The J gene is TRBJ1-3, the V gene TRBV15, with a weak D call TRBD1 (5 bases). Trimming took off 6 bases at V and 0 bases at J, with 24 bases between the two ends. The CDR3 is made up of 19 amino acids. Germline assignment: CDR1 LNHNV and CDR2 YYDKDF (reference sequence). The CDR3 reads CATRDRYSRDGYSGNTIYF. The CDR3, as DNA: TGTGCCACCAGGGACCGATATAGCCGGGACGGCTACTCTGGAAACACCATATATTTT.

This chain uses TRBV6-5 with TRBJ2-7; no reliable D call. The ends were cut back, 0 bases at V and 2 bases at J, with 5 bases in the middle. The germline V gene encodes CDR1 MNHEY and CDR2 SVGAGI. CDR3 size: 13 residues. The CDR3 sequence: CASSYSEAYEQYF. The DNA for the CDR3 is TGTGCCAGCAGTTACTCAGAGGCCTACGAGCAGTACTTC.